This T cell receptor (beta chain) was obtained from a study of CD8 T cells in ankylosing spondylitis. On this clonotype: The antigen remains undetermined.

Trimming removed 4 bases at V and 7 bases at J, with 18 bases between. The germline gives CDR1 SGHRS, CDR2 YFSETQ. This CDR3 is built from 15 residues. Molecular-barcoded quantitative 5'-RACE produced these TCR beta libraries. TCRdb redid the calling of the 5' RACE reads with MiXCR, one entry per CDR3 protein. The table has some 350,000 distinct CDR3 sequences, roughly 15% seen once. Study findings and constraints: Ankylosing spondylitis blood appeared to carry a characteristic TCR beta motif of roughly 8 highly homologous variants. Clones tied to disease were said to be significantly enriched in matched ankylosing spondylitis synovial fluid.

This sequence was found in a male donor with ankylosing spondylitis or in good health (not recorded which). This chain uses TRBV5-1 with TRBJ2-1; perhaps TRBD2 as D (6 bases). Sequencing input: blood, either unsorted or a sorted T cell fraction (not recorded which). CDR3 sequence: CASSVVQPGENEQFF. The DNA of the CDR3 is TGCGCCAGCAGCGTCGTTCAGCCGGGGGAAAATGAGCAGTTCTTC.